The clone carrying this TCR beta chain has just a few counts. This CDR3 has 14 residues. The V gene end was trimmed by 6 bases and the J gene end by 3 bases; junction bases not matched to a gene: 4. CDR1 ENHRY and CDR2 SYGVKD come from the germline V gene. The source of the sample is a study of T cells in Graves' hyperthyroidism and ophthalmopathy. RNA transcripts were the template for amplifying TCR beta CDR3 regions. Carried out on the TCR CDR3, a first-round RT-PCR used the HTBI primer set. TCRdb called the multiplex PCR reads again in MiXCR, with one record for every CDR3 protein. The repertoire includes hundreds of thousands of distinct CDR3 sequences, less than 25% of them detected once, and approximately 49% sits in the top ten.

The source is a woman in her sixties or seventies with Graves' ophthalmopathy. This chain uses TRBV10-3 with TRBJ2-2, with 7 positions matching TRBD2. The sequencing input was blood. CDR3 residues: CAIRSGRDTGELFF. The CDR3 DNA is TGTGCCATCAGGTCAGGGAGGGACACCGGGGAGCTGTTTTTT.